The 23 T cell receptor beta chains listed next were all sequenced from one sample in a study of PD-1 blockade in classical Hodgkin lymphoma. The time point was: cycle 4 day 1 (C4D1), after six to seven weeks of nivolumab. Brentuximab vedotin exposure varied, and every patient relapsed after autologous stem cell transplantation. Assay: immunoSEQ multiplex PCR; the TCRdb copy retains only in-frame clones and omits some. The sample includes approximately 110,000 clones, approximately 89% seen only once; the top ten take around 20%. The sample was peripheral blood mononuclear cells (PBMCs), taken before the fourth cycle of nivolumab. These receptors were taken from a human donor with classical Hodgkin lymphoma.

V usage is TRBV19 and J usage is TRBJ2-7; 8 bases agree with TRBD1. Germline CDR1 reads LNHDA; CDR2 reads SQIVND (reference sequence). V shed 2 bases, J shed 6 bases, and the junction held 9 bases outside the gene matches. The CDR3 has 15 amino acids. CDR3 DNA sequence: TGTGCCAGTAGTATACTGGGGCAGGGGGCTGGCGAGCAGTACTTC. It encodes CASSILGQGAGEQYF.

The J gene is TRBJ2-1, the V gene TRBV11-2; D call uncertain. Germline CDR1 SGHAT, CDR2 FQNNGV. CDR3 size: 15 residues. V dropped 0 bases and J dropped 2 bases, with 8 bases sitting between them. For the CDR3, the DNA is TGTGCCAGCAGCTTAGATCATCCTACCTACAATGAGCAGTTCTTC. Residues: CASSLDHPTYNEQFF. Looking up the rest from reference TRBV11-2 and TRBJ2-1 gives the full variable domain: EAGVAQSPRYKIIEKRQSVAFWCNPISGHATLYWYQQILGQGPKLLIQFQNNGVVDDSQLPKDRFSAERLKGVDSTLKIQPAKLEDSAVYLCASSLDHPTYNEQFFGPGTRLTVL.

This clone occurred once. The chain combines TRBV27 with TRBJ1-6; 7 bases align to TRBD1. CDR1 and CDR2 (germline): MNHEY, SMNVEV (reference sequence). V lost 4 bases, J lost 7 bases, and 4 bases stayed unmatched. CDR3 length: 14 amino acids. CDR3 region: CASSSTGFNSPLHF. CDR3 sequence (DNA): TGTGCCAGCAGTTCGACAGGGTTCAATTCACCCCTCCACTTT.

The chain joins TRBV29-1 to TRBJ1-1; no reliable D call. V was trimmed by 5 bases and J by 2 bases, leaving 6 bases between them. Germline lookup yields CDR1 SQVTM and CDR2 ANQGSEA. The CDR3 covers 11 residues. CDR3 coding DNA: TGCAGCGTTATAGATAACACTGAAGCTTTCTTT. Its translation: CSVIDNTEAFF.

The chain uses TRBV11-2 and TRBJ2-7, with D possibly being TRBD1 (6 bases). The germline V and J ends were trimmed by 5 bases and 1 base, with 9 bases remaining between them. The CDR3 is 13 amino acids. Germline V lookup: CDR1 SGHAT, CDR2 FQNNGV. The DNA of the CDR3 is TGTGCCAGCAGCGCGACAGGTTCCTACGAGCAGTACTTC. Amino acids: CASSATGSYEQYF.

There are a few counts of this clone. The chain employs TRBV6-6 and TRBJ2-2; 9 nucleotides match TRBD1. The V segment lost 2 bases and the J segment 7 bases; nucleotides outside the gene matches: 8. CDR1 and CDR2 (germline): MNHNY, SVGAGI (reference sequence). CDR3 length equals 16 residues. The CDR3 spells CASSYQRQGVGGELFF. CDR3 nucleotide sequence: TGTGCCAGCAGTTACCAGAGACAGGGGGTGGGCGGGGAGCTGTTTTTT.

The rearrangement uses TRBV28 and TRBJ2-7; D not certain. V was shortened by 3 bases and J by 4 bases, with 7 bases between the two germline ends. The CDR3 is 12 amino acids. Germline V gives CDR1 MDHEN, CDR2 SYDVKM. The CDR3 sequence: CASSLSAYEQYF. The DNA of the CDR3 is TGTGCCAGCAGTTTGTCGGCATACGAGCAGTACTTC.

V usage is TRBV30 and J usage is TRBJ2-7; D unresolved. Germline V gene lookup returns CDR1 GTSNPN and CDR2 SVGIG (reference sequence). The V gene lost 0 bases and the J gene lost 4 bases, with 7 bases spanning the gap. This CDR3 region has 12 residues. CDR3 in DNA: TGTGCCTGGAGTGTGTTCGCTTACGAGCAGTACTTC. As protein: CAWSVFAYEQYF.

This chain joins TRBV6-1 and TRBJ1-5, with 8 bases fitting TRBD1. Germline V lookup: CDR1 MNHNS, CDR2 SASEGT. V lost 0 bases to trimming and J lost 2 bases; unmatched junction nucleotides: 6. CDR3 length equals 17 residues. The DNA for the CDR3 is TGTGCCAGCAGTGAAGCTCAGTGGGGACAGGGCAATCAGCCCCAGCATTTT. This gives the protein CASSEAQWGQGNQPQHF.

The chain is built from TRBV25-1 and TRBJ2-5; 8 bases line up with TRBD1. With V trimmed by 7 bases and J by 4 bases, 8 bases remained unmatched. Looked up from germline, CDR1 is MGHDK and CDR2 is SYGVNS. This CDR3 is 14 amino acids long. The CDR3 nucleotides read TGTGCCAGCATTAGCAGGGGGCAGGGAGAGACCCAGTACTTC. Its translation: CASISRGQGETQYF.

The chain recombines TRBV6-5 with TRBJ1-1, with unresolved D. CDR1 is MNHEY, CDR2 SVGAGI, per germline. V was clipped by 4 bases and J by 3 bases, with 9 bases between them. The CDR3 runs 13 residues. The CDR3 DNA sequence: TGTGCCAGCAGTTTGAGAGGCCACACTGAAGCTTTCTTT. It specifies CASSLRGHTEAFF.

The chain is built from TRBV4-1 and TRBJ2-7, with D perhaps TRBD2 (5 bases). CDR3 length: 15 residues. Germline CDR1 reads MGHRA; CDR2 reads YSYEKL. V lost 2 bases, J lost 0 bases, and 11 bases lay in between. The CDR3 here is CASSQLWTYSYEQYF. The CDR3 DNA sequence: TGCGCCAGCAGCCAATTATGGACTTACTCCTACGAGCAGTACTTC.

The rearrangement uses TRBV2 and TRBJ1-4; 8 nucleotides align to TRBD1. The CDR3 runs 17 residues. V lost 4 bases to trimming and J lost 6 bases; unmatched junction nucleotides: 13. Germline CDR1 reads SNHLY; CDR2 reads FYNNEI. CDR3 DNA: TGTGCCAGCAGTGCGACGACAGGGGCCTCGCGAGATGAAAAACTGTTTTTT. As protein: CASSATTGASRDEKLFF.

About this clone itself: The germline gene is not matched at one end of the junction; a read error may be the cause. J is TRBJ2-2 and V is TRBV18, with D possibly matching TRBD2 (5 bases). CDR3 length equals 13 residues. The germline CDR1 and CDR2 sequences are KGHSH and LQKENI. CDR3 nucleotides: TGTGCCAGCTCGCCACTAGTCGGCGGGGAGCTGTTTTTT. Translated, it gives CASSPLVGGELFF.

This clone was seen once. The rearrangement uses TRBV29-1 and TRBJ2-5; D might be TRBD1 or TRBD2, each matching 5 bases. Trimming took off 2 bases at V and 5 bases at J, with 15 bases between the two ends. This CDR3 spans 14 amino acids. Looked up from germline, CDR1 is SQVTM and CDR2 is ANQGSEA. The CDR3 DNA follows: TGCAGCGTTGAATCGGGTCGGGGCGGCGAGACCCAGTACTTC. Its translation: CSVESGRGGETQYF.

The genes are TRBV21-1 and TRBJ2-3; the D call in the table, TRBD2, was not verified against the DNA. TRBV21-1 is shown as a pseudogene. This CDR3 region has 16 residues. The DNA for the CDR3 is TGTGCCAGCAGCATCTATAGCGGGATCGGCACAGATACGCAGTATTTT. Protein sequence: CASSIYSGIGTDTQYF.

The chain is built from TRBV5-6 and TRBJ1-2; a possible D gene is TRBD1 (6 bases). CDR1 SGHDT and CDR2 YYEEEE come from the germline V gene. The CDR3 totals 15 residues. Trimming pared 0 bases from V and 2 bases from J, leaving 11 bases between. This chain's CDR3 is CASSLVAGVNYGYTF. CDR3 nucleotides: TGTGCCAGCAGCTTGGTTGCAGGGGTAAACTATGGCTACACCTTC.

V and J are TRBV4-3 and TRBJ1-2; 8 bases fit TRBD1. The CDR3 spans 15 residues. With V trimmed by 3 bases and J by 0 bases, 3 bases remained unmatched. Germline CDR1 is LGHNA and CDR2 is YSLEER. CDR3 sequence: CASSQLDRANYGYTF. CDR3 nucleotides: TGCGCCAGCAGCCAGCTGGACAGGGCTAACTATGGCTACACCTTC.

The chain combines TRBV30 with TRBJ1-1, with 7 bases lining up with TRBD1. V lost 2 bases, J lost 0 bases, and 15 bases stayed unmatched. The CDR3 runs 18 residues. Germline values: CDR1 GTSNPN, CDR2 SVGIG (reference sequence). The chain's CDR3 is CAWSPPIGTASMNTEAFF. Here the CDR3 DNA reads TGTGCCTGGAGTCCCCCCATAGGGACAGCCAGCATGAACACTGAAGCTTTCTTT.

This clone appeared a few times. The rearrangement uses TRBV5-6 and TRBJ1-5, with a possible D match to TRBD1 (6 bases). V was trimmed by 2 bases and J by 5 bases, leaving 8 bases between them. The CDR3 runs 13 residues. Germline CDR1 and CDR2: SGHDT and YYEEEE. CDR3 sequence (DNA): TGTGCCAGCAGCTTCGGGGGGCATCAGCCCCAGCATTTT. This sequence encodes CASSFGGHQPQHF. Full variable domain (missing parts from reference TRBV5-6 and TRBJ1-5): DAGVTQSPTHLIKTRGQQVTLRCSPKSGHDTVSWYQQALGQGPQFIFQYYEEEERQRGNFPDRFSGHQFPNYSSELNVNALLLGDSALYLCASSFGGHQPQHFGDGTRLSIL.

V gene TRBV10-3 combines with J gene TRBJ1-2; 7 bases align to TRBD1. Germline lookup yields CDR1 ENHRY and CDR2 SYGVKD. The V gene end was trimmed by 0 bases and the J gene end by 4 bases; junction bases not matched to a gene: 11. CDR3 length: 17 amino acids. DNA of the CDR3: TGTGCCATCAGTGAGTCGGAAGGGAAGGGGGCTAGCTATGGCTACACCTTC. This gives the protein CAISESEGKGASYGYTF.

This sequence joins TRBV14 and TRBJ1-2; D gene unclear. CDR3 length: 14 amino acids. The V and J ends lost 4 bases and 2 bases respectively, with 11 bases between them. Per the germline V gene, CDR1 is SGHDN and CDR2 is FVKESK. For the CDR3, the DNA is TGTGCCAGCAGCCCAGCGTTGGGAAACTATGGCTACACCTTC. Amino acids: CASSPALGNYGYTF.

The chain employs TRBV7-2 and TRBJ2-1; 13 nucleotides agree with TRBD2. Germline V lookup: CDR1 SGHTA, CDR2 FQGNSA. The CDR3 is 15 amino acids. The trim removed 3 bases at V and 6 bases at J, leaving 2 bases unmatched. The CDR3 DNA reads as TGTGCCAGCAGCTTTGGACTAGCGGGAGTCAATGAGCAGTTCTTC. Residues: CASSFGLAGVNEQFF.